What follows are 18 T cell receptor beta chains derived from one specimen sequenced in a study of blood T cell repertoires in COVID-19. Method: immunoSEQ multiplex PCR; TCRdb's copy keeps in-frame clones and lacks some. The table includes 470,000 or so clones, around nine tenths detected once. Specimen: PBMCs or T cells enriched from blood (not recorded which). These receptors all come from a woman aged 18-29 years with acute COVID-19.

The rearrangement uses TRBV16 and TRBJ2-5; a weak D match, TRBD2 (6 bases). The CDR3 has 15 amino acids. Germline V gives CDR1 KGHSY, CDR2 FQNENV. V was pared by 2 bases and J by 5 bases, with 15 bases between. CDR3 sequence reads: CASSQRGGAGETQYF. The CDR3 DNA follows: TGTGCCAGCAGCCAACGGGGCGGGGCAGGGGAGACCCAGTACTTC.

The genes are TRBV21-1 and TRBJ2-7; TRBD1 is taken as the D call from the table, unchecked against the DNA. TRBV21-1 is a pseudogene. The CDR3 length is 14 residues. The chain's CDR3 is CASSNLTGHYEQYF. CDR3 coding DNA: TGTGCCAGCAGCAACCTGACAGGACACTACGAGCAGTACTTC.

The rearrangement uses TRBV19 and TRBJ1-1; D is uncertain. This CDR3 has 13 residues. Germline CDR1 reads LNHDA; CDR2 reads SQIVND (reference sequence). V was trimmed by 4 bases and J by 4 bases, leaving 10 bases between them. The CDR3 DNA is TGTGCCAGTAGTAGTCTGGCGGGCACTGAAGCTTTCTTT. Its protein product is CASSSLAGTEAFF.

The genes are TRBV6-5 and TRBJ2-7; TRBD2 matches 7 bases. V lost 0 bases to trimming and J lost 2 bases; unmatched junction nucleotides: 7. CDR3 length: 16 amino acids. The germline V gene encodes CDR1 MNHEY and CDR2 SVGAGI. CDR3 amino acids: CASSYSRPSGTYEQYF. In nucleotides, the CDR3 is TGTGCCAGCAGTTACTCGAGACCTAGCGGAACCTACGAGCAGTACTTC.

The chain couples TRBV6-5 to TRBJ1-2; D gene ambiguous. Germline V gene lookup returns CDR1 MNHEY and CDR2 SVGAGI. V was shortened by 0 bases and J by 8 bases, with 13 bases between the two germline ends. This CDR3 comprises 14 residues. The CDR3 region has the DNA TGTGCCAGCAGTTACTCCTTAGGGAGGAACGGCTACACCTTC. Its protein product is CASSYSLGRNGYTF.

The gene calls are TRBV11-2 and TRBJ2-5; 7 positions match TRBD2. With 4 bases clipped from V and 2 bases from J, the junction kept 7 bases outside the gene matches. Germline V lookup: CDR1 SGHAT, CDR2 FQNNGV. CDR3 length equals 15 residues. The CDR3 loop is CASSSSGAVQETQYF. CDR3 coding DNA: TGTGCCAGCAGCTCCAGCGGGGCCGTGCAAGAGACCCAGTACTTC.

V usage is TRBV5-4 and J usage is TRBJ2-7; 13 positions match TRBD2. CDR1 SGHNT and CDR2 YYREEE come from the germline V gene (reference sequence). The CDR3 has 18 residues. Germline trimming cut 1 base from V and 6 bases from J; bases unmatched to any gene: 13. The CDR3 region is CASSLSRFGGLAGSEQYF. In nucleotides, the CDR3 is TGTGCCAGCAGCTTGTCTCGTTTCGGGGGACTAGCGGGAAGCGAGCAGTACTTC.

The J gene is TRBJ1-1, the V gene TRBV10-3; 8 bases are shared with TRBD1. The V and J ends lost 5 bases and 4 bases, in that order; junction bases with no gene match: 3. Germline V gene data show CDR1 as ENHRY and CDR2 as SYGVKD. The CDR3 loop spans 13 amino acids. The CDR3 spells CAISTQGGTEAFF. The CDR3 nucleotides are TGTGCCATCAGTACACAGGGGGGCACTGAAGCTTTCTTT.

This chain links TRBV14 with TRBJ1-5; D gene ambiguous. The CDR3 covers 13 residues. Germline V gene sequence: CDR1 SGHDN, CDR2 FVKESK. V lost 1 base and J lost 4, with 5 bases in between. In DNA, the CDR3 is TGTGCCAGCAGCCAAGGGAGGAATCAGCCCCAGCATTTT. It yields the protein CASSQGRNQPQHF.

The chain has TRBV3-1 (or the pseudogene TRBV3-2) and TRBJ2-1; weak D call: TRBD1 (5 bases). The V end was cut by 6 bases, the J end by 6 bases, with 18 bases between. The CDR3 length is 15 residues. CDR1 is LGHDT and CDR2 is YNNKEL in the germline V gene (reference sequence). The CDR3 sequence is CASRPRQTHFNEQFF. In DNA form, the CDR3 reads TGTGCCAGCAGACCGCGACAGACCCATTTCAATGAGCAGTTCTTC.

V and J are TRBV7-9 and TRBJ2-1, with 7 bases that match TRBD2. CDR1 is SEHNR, CDR2 FQNEAQ, per germline (reference sequence). Germline trimming cut 2 bases from V and 5 bases from J; bases unmatched to any gene: 6. CDR3 size: 15 residues. CDR3 coding DNA: TGTGCCAGCAGCTTATGGACTAGACGAAACAATGAGCAGTTCTTC. Residues: CASSLWTRRNNEQFF.

V usage is TRBV29-1 and J usage is TRBJ2-3, with TRBD2 matching 8 bases. This CDR3 has 16 amino acids. Germline V gene sequence: CDR1 SQVTM, CDR2 ANQGSEA. V gave up 2 bases and J gave up 1 base; unmatched junction bases: 8. In DNA form, the CDR3 reads TGCAGCGTTGAATCAGTTAGCGGGACCGGCACAGATACGCAGTATTTT. This translates into CSVESVSGTGTDTQYF.

The chain has TRBV19 and TRBJ1-2; a possible D gene is TRBD1 (5 bases). CDR1 is LNHDA and CDR2 is SQIVND in the germline V gene (reference sequence). V was shortened by 6 bases and J by 4 bases, with 15 bases between the two germline ends. This CDR3 is 14 amino acids long. The CDR3: CASRIQVQAYGYTF. CDR3 coding DNA: TGTGCCAGTAGAATACAGGTGCAGGCCTATGGCTACACCTTC.

CDR3 DNA sequence: TGTGCCAGCAGACGGACAGGTCGTGGTCTAGCGGGAGGGCCGGTGTACAATGAGCAGTTCTTC. Its translation is CASRRTGRGLAGGPVYNEQFF. The genes are TRBV27 and TRBJ2-1; TRBD2 aligns across 12 bases. This CDR3 contains 21 residues. V lost 6 bases and J lost 4; bases outside the gene matches: 22. Germline V gives CDR1 MNHEY, CDR2 SMNVEV (reference sequence).

This sequence joins TRBV25-1 and TRBJ1-3; D is uncertain. The CDR3 has 15 amino acids. Germline V gene sequence: CDR1 MGHDK, CDR2 SYGVNS. With 1 base removed from V and 0 bases from J, the gap between germline ends came to 7 bases. DNA for the CDR3: TGTGCCAGCAGTGAATTGGGCGTCTCTGGAAACACCATATATTTT. Translating gives CASSELGVSGNTIYF. Full variable domain (outside the CDR3, taken from reference TRBV25-1 and TRBJ1-3): EADIYQTPRYLVIGTGKKITLECSQTMGHDKMYWYQQDPGMELHLIHYSYGVNSTEKGDLSSESTVSRIRTEHFPLTLESARPSHTSQYLCASSELGVSGNTIYFGEGSWLTVV.

The J gene is TRBJ1-3, the V gene TRBV28; D is ambiguous. V gave up 3 bases and J gave up 4 bases, with 4 bases separating them. The CDR3 has 12 residues. The germline V gene has CDR1 MDHEN and CDR2 SYDVKM. CDR3 sequence reads: CASSLSGNTIYF. Here the CDR3 DNA reads TGTGCCAGCAGTTTGAGCGGAAACACCATATATTTT.

This rearrangement joins TRBV7-2 to TRBJ2-1, with 10 bases fitting TRBD2. In germline, CDR1 is SGHTA, CDR2 FQGNSA. J lost 2 bases, V lost 5 bases, and 9 bases had no gene match. CDR3 length equals 17 residues. The CDR3 nucleotides are TGTGCCAGCAGCCAAGAGGCAGCGGGAGGGCCCTACAATGAGCAGTTCTTC. Protein: CASSQEAAGGPYNEQFF.

The chain uses TRBV27 and TRBJ2-7; 11 bases are shared with TRBD1. Germline V gene sequence: CDR1 MNHEY, CDR2 SMNVEV (reference sequence). There are 16 residues in the CDR3. The ends lost 0 bases at V and 5 bases at J; junction bases unmatched: 6. The CDR3 is CASSLSARTGGNEQYF. CDR3 nucleotides: TGTGCCAGCAGTTTATCCGCGAGGACAGGGGGCAACGAGCAGTACTTC.